This passage covers 21 T cell receptor beta chains from one sample sequenced in a study of blood T cell repertoires in COVID-19. Repertoires were generated with immunoSEQ multiplex PCR, while TCRdb's copy carries only in-frame clones and drops some. Here the sample spans roughly 150,000 clones, 80% being singletons. Sequences were obtained from PBMCs or T cells enriched from blood (not recorded which). The receptors shown here come from an older woman who had recovered from COVID-19.

The V gene is TRBV2, the J gene TRBJ2-7; D perhaps matches TRBD1 (5 bases). Germline V CDR1 and CDR2: SNHLY, FYNNEI. Trimming stripped 4 bases from V and 2 bases from J, with 18 bases between. This CDR3 is built from 16 residues. The CDR3 loop reads CASSVGPGQGTYEQYF. As DNA, the CDR3 is TGTGCCAGCAGTGTTGGGCCTGGGCAGGGTACCTACGAGCAGTACTTC.

The chain employs TRBV9 and TRBJ1-6, with 9 bases lining up with TRBD1. The CDR3 consists of 13 residues. V was pared by 5 bases and J by 9 bases, with 3 bases of the junction left unmatched. Germline CDR1 and CDR2: SGDLS and YYNGEE. This CDR3 reads CASSPGQGSPLHF. CDR3 nucleotides: TGTGCCAGCAGTCCGGGACAGGGTTCACCCCTCCACTTT.

This clone was picked up a small number of times. CDR3 bases: TGTGCCAGCAGCCAGCACGCAGGGGGCGAAGAGACCCAGTACTTC. Its translation: CASSQHAGGEETQYF. V and J are TRBV3-1 (or the pseudogene TRBV3-2) and TRBJ2-5; 8 bases match TRBD1. The CDR3 is 15 residues long. Per germline, CDR1 LGHDT and CDR2 YNNKEL (reference sequence). Losses at the gene ends were 3 bases for V and 3 bases for J; bases not matched to a gene: 6.

This clone was seen many times. The chain is built from TRBV5-4 and TRBJ2-2; TRBD1 matches at 8 bases. Germline V lookup: CDR1 SGHNT, CDR2 YYREEE (reference sequence). V gave up 4 bases and J gave up 2 bases; unmatched junction bases: 4. The CDR3 has 15 residues. CDR3 sequence: CASSIDRGNTGELFF. The CDR3 nucleotides read TGTGCCAGCAGCATAGACAGGGGAAACACCGGGGAGCTGTTTTTT.

The V and J genes are TRBV29-1 and TRBJ2-5; 8 positions agree with TRBD1. Germline V gives CDR1 SQVTM, CDR2 ANQGSEA. The CDR3 length is 12 residues. With 7 bases clipped from V and 3 bases from J, the junction kept 4 bases outside the gene matches. Written as DNA, the CDR3 is TGCAGCGCTCAGGACAGGGAAGAGACCCAGTACTTC. Translating it yields CSAQDREETQYF. Full variable domain (remainder filled in from reference TRBV29-1 and TRBJ2-5): SAVISQKPSRDICQRGTSLTIQCQVDSQVTMMFWYRQQPGQSLTLIATANQGSEATYESGFVIDKFPISRPNLTFSTLTVSNMSPEDSSIYLCSAQDREETQYFGPGTRLLVL.

This chain connects TRBV6-5 to TRBJ2-7; D perhaps matches TRBD1 (6 bases). The CDR3 consists of 14 residues. The germline V gene encodes CDR1 MNHEY and CDR2 SVGAGI. Trimming removed 6 bases from V and 5 bases from J, with 17 bases in between. The CDR3 DNA reads as TGTGCCAGCAGCCAACTACGACAGGAAGACGAGCAGTACTTC. Translating it yields CASSQLRQEDEQYF.

The rearrangement joins TRBV6-6 to TRBJ2-5; 11 positions agree with TRBD2. Trimming removed 7 bases from V and 5 bases from J; junction bases left unmatched: 3. Germline lookup yields CDR1 MNHNY and CDR2 SVGAGI (reference sequence). There are 13 residues in the CDR3. CDR3 coding DNA: TGTGCCAGCAAACTAGCGGGGGTGGAGACCCAGTACTTC. This translates into CASKLAGVETQYF.

This clone was seen only once. V usage is TRBV5-1 and J usage is TRBJ1-2; D call uncertain. Germline V gene data show CDR1 as SGHRS and CDR2 as YFSETQ. Trimming took 0 bases from V and 4 from J, leaving 10 bases between them. The CDR3 is 14 residues long. This chain's CDR3 is CASSLALLGYGYTF. CDR3 nucleotides: TGCGCCAGCAGCTTGGCCCTACTTGGCTATGGCTACACCTTC.

The genes are TRBV5-4 and TRBJ2-2; TRBD2 aligns across 8 bases. Per the germline V gene, CDR1 is SGHNT and CDR2 is YYREEE (reference sequence). The V gene end was trimmed by 4 bases and the J gene end by 3 bases; junction bases not matched to a gene: 11. This CDR3 is built from 17 residues. The CDR3 nucleotides are TGTGCCAGCAGCAGCACCCTCCTAGCGGGCGACACCGGGGAGCTGTTTTTT. This translates into CASSSTLLAGDTGELFF.

This clone was recorded only once. V usage is TRBV13 and J usage is TRBJ2-1; no reliable D call. The germline V gene has CDR1 PRHDT and CDR2 FYEKMQ (reference sequence). V lost 7 bases, J lost 3 bases, and 16 bases lay in between. The CDR3 is made up of 15 amino acids. In DNA form, the CDR3 reads TGTGCCAGCACCGCGAGGCTACGAATCTACAATGAGCAGTTCTTC. As protein: CASTARLRIYNEQFF.

This clone has just a few counts. The V gene is TRBV7-2, the J gene TRBJ2-1; D perhaps matches TRBD2 (5 bases). Trimming stripped 6 bases from V and 4 bases from J, with 10 bases between. CDR3 size: 13 residues. Per the germline V gene, CDR1 is SGHTA and CDR2 is FQGNSA. The chain's CDR3 is CASRSGLYNEQFF. The CDR3 DNA follows: TGTGCCAGCAGGTCCGGACTGTACAATGAGCAGTTCTTC.

This chain links TRBV29-1 with TRBJ2-3; D is undetermined. The CDR3 has 14 amino acids. Germline V gives CDR1 SQVTM, CDR2 ANQGSEA. The V and J ends lost 0 bases and 3 bases respectively, with 10 bases between them. DNA of the CDR3: TGCAGCGTTGAAGAGTCGAGGCAGACAGATACGCAGTATTTT. It encodes CSVEESRQTDTQYF.

This clone was counted a single time. The chain couples TRBV27 to TRBJ1-3; the match to TRBD1 covers 7 bases. Germline V gene sequence: CDR1 MNHEY, CDR2 SMNVEV (reference sequence). The V and J ends lost 6 bases and 0 bases, in that order; junction bases with no gene match: 5. This CDR3 is built from 15 residues. CDR3 DNA sequence: TGTGCCAGCAGAGCAGGGGGGACCTCTGGAAACACCATATATTTT. Its translation is CASRAGGTSGNTIYF.

V is TRBV5-6 and J is TRBJ2-6, with TRBD1 identical over 7 bases. CDR3 length equals 19 residues. Germline V gives CDR1 SGHDT, CDR2 YYEEEE. The V and J ends lost 4 bases and 0 bases, in that order; junction bases with no gene match: 13. This CDR3 reads CASSKKQGSRFSGANVLTF. CDR3 nucleotides: TGTGCCAGCAGCAAGAAACAGGGGTCAAGGTTCTCTGGGGCCAACGTCCTGACTTTC.

The J gene is TRBJ2-4, the V gene TRBV9; TRBD1 aligns across 9 bases. Losses at the gene ends were 0 bases for V and 5 bases for J; bases not matched to a gene: 6. The CDR3 is 16 amino acids. Germline CDR1 SGDLS, CDR2 YYNGEE. In nucleotides, the CDR3 is TGTGCCAGCAGCGTAGGCCGACAGGGGGGCCAAAACATTCAGTACTTC. Protein: CASSVGRQGGQNIQYF.

The chain joins TRBV18 to TRBJ1-5; D not certain. Germline assignment: CDR1 KGHSH and CDR2 LQKENI. Trimming pared 4 bases from V and 2 bases from J, leaving 6 bases between. The CDR3 length is 13 residues. The CDR3 loop reads CASSQGGNQPQHF. The CDR3 DNA follows: TGTGCCAGCTCACAGGGAGGCAATCAGCCCCAGCATTTT.

This rearrangement joins TRBV10-3 to TRBJ2-1, with 12 bases aligning to TRBD2. The CDR3 is 15 residues long. Trimming removed 10 bases from V and 8 bases from J; junction bases left unmatched: 12. Germline CDR1 ENHRY, CDR2 SYGVKD. CDR3 DNA: TGTGCCAACTCACTAGCGGGGGGTAGTATGGATGAGCAGTTCTTC. This translates into CANSLAGGSMDEQFF.

This chain uses TRBV10-3 with TRBJ2-7; no clear D gene. The CDR3 consists of 15 residues. With 0 bases removed from V and 0 bases from J, the gap between germline ends came to 9 bases. From germline, CDR1 is ENHRY and CDR2 SYGVKD. This CDR3 reads CAISESAGSSYEQYF. For the CDR3, the DNA is TGTGCCATCAGTGAGTCGGCCGGGTCCTCCTACGAGCAGTACTTC.

This sequence joins TRBV5-6 and TRBJ1-5; D is uncertain. Germline CDR1 is SGHDT and CDR2 is YYEEEE. The length of the CDR3 is 16 residues. V lost 1 base and J 3 bases, leaving 14 bases between the germline ends. CDR3 nucleotide sequence: TGTGCCAGCAGCTTGAACCTCGGGGAGATCAATCAGCCCCAGCATTTT. It translates to CASSLNLGEINQPQHF.

J is TRBJ2-3 and V is TRBV5-6; tentative D call: TRBD1 (6 bases). The germline V gene has CDR1 SGHDT and CDR2 YYEEEE. Trimming shortened V by 0 bases and J by 1 base, and 12 bases separated the two germline ends. The CDR3 has 16 amino acids. DNA of the CDR3: TGTGCCAGCAGCTTGGTTCTAGAGGGGGGCACAGATACGCAGTATTTT. Its protein product is CASSLVLEGGTDTQYF.

V and J are TRBV7-9 and TRBJ2-1; 8 positions agree with TRBD2. Germline lookup yields CDR1 SEHNR and CDR2 FQNEAQ (reference sequence). Unmatched junction bases numbered 16, after V lost 2 bases and J lost 4 bases. This CDR3 is built from 19 residues. In DNA form, the CDR3 reads TGTGCCAGCAGCTTATCGTACAGGTTAGAAGCGGGGGTGTACAATGAGCAGTTCTTC. Protein product: CASSLSYRLEAGVYNEQFF.